This T cell receptor (beta chain) was observed in a study of cytomegalovirus exposure and HLA in healthy donors. The V and J ends lost 5 bases and 2 bases respectively, with 4 bases between them. The germline V gene encodes CDR1 SEHNR and CDR2 FQNEAQ (reference sequence). This CDR3 has 11 residues. Use of 60 Vbeta and 13 Jbeta primers characterized the PCR. Produced via immunoSEQ multiplex PCR; TCRdb's table is partial and in-frame only. The profile covers under 200,000 clones, with 62% appearing a single time and just under 3% taken by the ten largest. The genes are TRBV7-9 and TRBJ2-7, with no clear D. What was sequenced was PBMCs. The receptor's source is a man aged 35-49 years in good health and CMV-seronegative. In DNA, the CDR3 is TGTGCCAGCAGCGGCCCCTACGAGCAGTACTTC. Protein: CASSGPYEQYF.